This is a list of T cell receptor beta chains from one sample in a study of T cell changes during pregnancy in multiple sclerosis. Assay: immunoSEQ multiplex PCR; the TCRdb copy retains only in-frame clones and omits some. The sample consists of 100,000 or so clones, 85% to 95% of them appearing once. Source: peripheral blood, taken in the second trimester of pregnancy. Receptor source: a female donor with multiple sclerosis, enrolled in a pregnancy study. Both conserved end residues are part of each CDR3. D genes are given only for firm matches. Some rows have no size entry. The others give once, few or many, or a class for an expanded clone.

cdr3_length	v_call	d_call	clone_size	j_call	cdr3_nt	cdr3_aa
16	TRBV6-1	TRBD1	-	TRBJ1-6	TGTGCCAGCAGTGAACCCGGAGGGACAGGGGATTCACCCCTCCACTTT	CASSEPGGTGDSPLHF
15	TRBV27	TRBD2	-	TRBJ2-3	TGTGCCAGCAGCCGACTAGCGGGGGGTACAGATACGCAGTATTTT	CASSRLAGGTDTQYF
15	TRBV14	TRBD2	-	TRBJ2-1	TGTGCCAGCACCATAACGGGGGGGCCGATCAATGAGCAGTTCTTC	CASTITGGPINEQFF
16	TRBV4-1	TRBD1	-	TRBJ1-3	TGCGCCAGCAGCCAAGATCGGCCAGGGGGTGGAAACACCATATATTTT	CASSQDRPGGGNTIYF
18	TRBV19	-	-	TRBJ1-5	TGTGCCAGCAGTGCGGTGGCAGAGGCTTGGTATAGCAATCAGCCCCAGCATTTT	CASSAVAEAWYSNQPQHF
15	TRBV19	TRBD1	-	TRBJ1-1	TGTGCCAGTAGTCCCAATTACAGGGGTAACACTGAAGCTTTCTTT	CASSPNYRGNTEAFF
13	TRBV6-5	TRBD1	-	TRBJ2-5	TGTGCCTGCGCCCGGGACAGGGAAGAGACCCAGTACTTC	CACARDREETQYF
14	TRBV16	-	-	TRBJ1-5	TGTGCCAGCAGCCAATCGGACAGAAGTCAGCCCCAGCATTTT	CASSQSDRSQPQHF
18	TRBV18	TRBD1	-	TRBJ1-3	TGTGCCAGCTCACCATCATCCAGTCCAGGGGGCGGTGGAAACACCATATATTTT	CASSPSSSPGGGGNTIYF
15	TRBV6-6	-	-	TRBJ1-1	TGTGCCAGCAGTCAGGGGACGGGCTACGGCACTGAAGCTTTCTTT	CASSQGTGYGTEAFF
16	TRBV5-1	TRBD1	-	TRBJ1-1	TGCGCCAGCAGCGCAGGACAGGGGATTATGAACACTGAAGCTTTCTTT	CASSAGQGIMNTEAFF
15	TRBV6-1	-	few	TRBJ2-3	TGTGCCAGCAGTGGTCTAGCGAGCTACACAGATACGCAGTATTTT	CASSGLASYTDTQYF
15	TRBV5-1	TRBD1	-	TRBJ2-2	TGCGCCAGCGGCGGACAGGGGGCGAACACCGGGGAGCTGTTTTTT	CASGGQGANTGELFF
13	TRBV6-5	-	once	TRBJ1-3	TGTGCCAGCAGCCAGGACAGCCGCAACACCATATATTTT	CASSQDSRNTIYF
15	TRBV28	-	few	TRBJ2-1	TGTGCCAGCAGTTTAGGAGGGACCTCAACGGGTGAGCAGTTCTTC	CASSLGGTSTGEQFF
14	TRBV7-3	-	-	TRBJ2-5	TGTGCCAGCAGCTTTACAGCTCAATCTGAGACCCAGTACTTC	CASSFTAQSETQYF
13	TRBV7-3	-	-	TRBJ2-1	TGTGCCAGCAGCTTACAGGGGATCGGAGAGCAGTTCTTC	CASSLQGIGEQFF
18	TRBV12-1	-	-	TRBJ2-2	TGTGCCAGCAGTGACACTAGCTTAGGAGGCGTCGACACCGGGGAGCTGTTTTTT	CASSDTSLGGVDTGELFF
14	TRBV4-2	-	-	TRBJ2-1	TGTGCCAGCAGCCAAGATCGCGGTAGCGATAAGCAGTTCTTC	CASSQDRGSDKQFF
16	TRBV5-1	-	-	TRBJ2-1	TGCGCCAGCAGCTTGGTAGTCGGGGGTATCTACAATGAGCAGTTCTTC	CASSLVVGGIYNEQFF